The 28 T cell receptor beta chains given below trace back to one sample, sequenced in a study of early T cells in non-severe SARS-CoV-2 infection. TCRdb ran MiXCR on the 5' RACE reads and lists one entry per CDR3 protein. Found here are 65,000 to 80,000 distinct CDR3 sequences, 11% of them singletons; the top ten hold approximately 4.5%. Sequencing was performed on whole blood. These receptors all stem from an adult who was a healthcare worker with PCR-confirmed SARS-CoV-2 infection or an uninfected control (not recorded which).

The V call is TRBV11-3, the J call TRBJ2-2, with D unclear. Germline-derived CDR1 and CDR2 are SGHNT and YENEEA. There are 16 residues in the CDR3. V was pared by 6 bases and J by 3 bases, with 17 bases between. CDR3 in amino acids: CASSTEPRRDTGELFF. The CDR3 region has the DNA TGTGCCAGCAGTACCGAGCCGCGAAGGGACACCGGGGAGCTGTTTTTT.

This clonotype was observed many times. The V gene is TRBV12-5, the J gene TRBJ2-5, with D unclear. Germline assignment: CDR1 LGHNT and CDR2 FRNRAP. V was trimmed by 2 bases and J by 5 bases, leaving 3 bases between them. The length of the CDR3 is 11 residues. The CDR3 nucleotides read TGTGCTAGTGGTTTGCAGGAGACCCAGTACTTC. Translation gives CASGLQETQYF.

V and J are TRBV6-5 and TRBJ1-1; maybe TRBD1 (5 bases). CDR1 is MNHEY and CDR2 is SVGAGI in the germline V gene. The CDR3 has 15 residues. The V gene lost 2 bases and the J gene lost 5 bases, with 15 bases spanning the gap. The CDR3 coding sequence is TGTGCCAGCAGTTACCTGGGCAGGGAAGTAACTGAAGCTTTCTTT. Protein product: CASSYLGREVTEAFF.

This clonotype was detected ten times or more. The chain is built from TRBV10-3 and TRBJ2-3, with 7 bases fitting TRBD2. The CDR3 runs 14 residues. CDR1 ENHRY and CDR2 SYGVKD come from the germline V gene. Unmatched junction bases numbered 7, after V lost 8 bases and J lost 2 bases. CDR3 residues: CAIWGGGTTDTQYF. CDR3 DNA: TGTGCCATCTGGGGCGGGGGAACCACAGATACGCAGTATTTT.

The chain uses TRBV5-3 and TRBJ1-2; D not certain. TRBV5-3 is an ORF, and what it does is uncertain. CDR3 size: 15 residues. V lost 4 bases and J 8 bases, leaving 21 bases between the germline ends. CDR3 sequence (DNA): TGTGCCAGAAGCCTTCCCCAGAGACCTGCGCGCGGCTACACCTTC. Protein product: CARSLPQRPARGYTF.

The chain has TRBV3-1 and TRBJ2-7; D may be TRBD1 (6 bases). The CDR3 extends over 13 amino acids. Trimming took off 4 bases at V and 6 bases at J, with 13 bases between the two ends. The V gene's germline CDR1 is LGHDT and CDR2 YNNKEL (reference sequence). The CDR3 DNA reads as TGTGCCAGCAGCCCATGGACAGAACGCGAGCAGTACTTC. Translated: CASSPWTEREQYF.

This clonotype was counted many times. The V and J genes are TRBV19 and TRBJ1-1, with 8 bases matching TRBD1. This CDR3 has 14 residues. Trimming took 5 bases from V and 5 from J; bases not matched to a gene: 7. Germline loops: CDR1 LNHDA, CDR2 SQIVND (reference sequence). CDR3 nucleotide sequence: TGTGCCAGTAGTCTAGGACAGGGAGGAACTGAAGCTTTCTTT. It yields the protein CASSLGQGGTEAFF.

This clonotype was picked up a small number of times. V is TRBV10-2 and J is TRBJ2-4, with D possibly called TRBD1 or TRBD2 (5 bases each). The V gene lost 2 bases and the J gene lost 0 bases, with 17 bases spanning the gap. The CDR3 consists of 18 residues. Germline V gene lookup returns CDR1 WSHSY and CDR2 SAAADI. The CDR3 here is CASSEVGRDLLAKNIQYF. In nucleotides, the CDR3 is TGCGCCAGCAGTGAGGTGGGCAGGGACCTACTAGCCAAAAACATTCAGTACTTC.

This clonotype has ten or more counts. The CDR3 loop is CASSFLAGPPQETQYF. Here the CDR3 DNA reads TGTGCCAGCAGCTTCTTAGCGGGGCCACCCCAAGAGACCCAGTACTTC. The rearrangement joins TRBV11-2 to TRBJ2-5; TRBD2 matches at 8 bases. Germline CDR1 SGHAT, CDR2 FQNNGV. CDR3 length equals 16 residues. V trimming: 3 bases; J trimming: 1 base; junction bases outside the gene matches: 7.

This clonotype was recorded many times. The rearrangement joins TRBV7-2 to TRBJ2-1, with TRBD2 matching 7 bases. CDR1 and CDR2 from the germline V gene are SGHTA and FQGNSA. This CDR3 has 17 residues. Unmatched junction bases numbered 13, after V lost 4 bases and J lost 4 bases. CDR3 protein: CASSSSVRDYLYNEQFF. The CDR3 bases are TGTGCCAGCAGCTCCTCGGTTCGGGACTACCTTTACAATGAGCAGTTCTTC. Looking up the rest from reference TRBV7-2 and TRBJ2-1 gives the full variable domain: GAGVSQSPSNKVTEKGKDVELRCDPISGHTALYWYRQSLGQGLEFLIYFQGNSAPDKSGLPSDRFSAERTGGSVSTLTIQRTQQEDSAVYLCASSSSVRDYLYNEQFFGPGTRLTVL.

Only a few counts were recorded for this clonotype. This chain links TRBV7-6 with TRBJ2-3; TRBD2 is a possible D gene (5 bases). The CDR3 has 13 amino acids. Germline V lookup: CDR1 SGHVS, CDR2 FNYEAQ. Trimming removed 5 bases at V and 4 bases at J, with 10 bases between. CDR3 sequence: CASSPVGADTQYF. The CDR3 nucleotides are TGTGCCAGCAGCCCCGTCGGGGCAGATACGCAGTATTTT.

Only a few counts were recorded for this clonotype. This CDR3 reads CASSTALAYEQYF. CDR3 nucleotides: TGTGCCAGCTCCACGGCCCTCGCCTACGAGCAGTACTTC. The V call is TRBV18, the J call TRBJ2-7; no definite D call. V gave up 6 bases and J gave up 2 bases, with 11 bases separating them. In germline, CDR1 is KGHSH, CDR2 LQKENI. The CDR3 contains 13 residues.

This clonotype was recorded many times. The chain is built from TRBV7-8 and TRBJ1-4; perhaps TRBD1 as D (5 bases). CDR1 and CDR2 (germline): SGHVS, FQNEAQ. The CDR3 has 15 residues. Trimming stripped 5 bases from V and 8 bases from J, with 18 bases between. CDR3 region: CASSPAGGEEEKLFF. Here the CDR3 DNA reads TGTGCCAGCAGCCCCGCGGGGGGGGAAGAAGAAAAACTGTTTTTT.

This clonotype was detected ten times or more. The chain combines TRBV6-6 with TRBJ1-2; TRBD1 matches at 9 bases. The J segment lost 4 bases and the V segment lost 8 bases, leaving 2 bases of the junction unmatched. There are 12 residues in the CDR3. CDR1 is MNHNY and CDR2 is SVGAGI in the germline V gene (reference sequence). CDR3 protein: CASGTGPYGYTF. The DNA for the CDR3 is TGTGCCAGCGGGACAGGGCCCTATGGCTACACCTTC.

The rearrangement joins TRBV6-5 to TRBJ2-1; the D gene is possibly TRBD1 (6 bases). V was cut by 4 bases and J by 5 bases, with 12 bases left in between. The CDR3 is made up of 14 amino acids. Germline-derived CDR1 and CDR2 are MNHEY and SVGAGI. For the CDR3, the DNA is TGTGCCAGCAGTTTCCGGGACAAAAACAATGAGCAGTTCTTC. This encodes CASSFRDKNNEQFF.

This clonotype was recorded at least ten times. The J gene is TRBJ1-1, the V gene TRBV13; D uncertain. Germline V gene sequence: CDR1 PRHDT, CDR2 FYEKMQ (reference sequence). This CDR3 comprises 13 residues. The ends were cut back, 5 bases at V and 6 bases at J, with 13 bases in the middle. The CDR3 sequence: CASSLGSRAEAFF. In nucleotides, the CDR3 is TGTGCCAGCAGCCTCGGGTCTAGGGCTGAAGCTTTCTTT.

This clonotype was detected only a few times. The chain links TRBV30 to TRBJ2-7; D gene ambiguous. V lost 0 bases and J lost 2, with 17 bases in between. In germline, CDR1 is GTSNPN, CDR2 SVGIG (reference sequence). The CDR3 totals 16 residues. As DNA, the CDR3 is TGTGCCTGGAGTGTCAGAGGATCGAGTCGTCCCTACGAGCAGTACTTC. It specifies CAWSVRGSSRPYEQYF.

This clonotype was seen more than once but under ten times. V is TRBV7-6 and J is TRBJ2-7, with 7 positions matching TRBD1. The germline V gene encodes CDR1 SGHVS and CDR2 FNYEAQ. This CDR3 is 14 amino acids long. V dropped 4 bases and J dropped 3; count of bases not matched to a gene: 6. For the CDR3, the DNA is TGTGCCAGCAGCTCCCGGGACAGAGTCTACGAGCAGTACTTC. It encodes CASSSRDRVYEQYF.

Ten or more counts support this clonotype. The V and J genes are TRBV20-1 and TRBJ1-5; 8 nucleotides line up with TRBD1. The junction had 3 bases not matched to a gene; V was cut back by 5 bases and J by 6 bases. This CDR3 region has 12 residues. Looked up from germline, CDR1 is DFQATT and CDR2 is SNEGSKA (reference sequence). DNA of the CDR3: TGCAGTGCTCAACAGGGGGGTCAGCCCCAGCATTTT. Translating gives CSAQQGGQPQHF.

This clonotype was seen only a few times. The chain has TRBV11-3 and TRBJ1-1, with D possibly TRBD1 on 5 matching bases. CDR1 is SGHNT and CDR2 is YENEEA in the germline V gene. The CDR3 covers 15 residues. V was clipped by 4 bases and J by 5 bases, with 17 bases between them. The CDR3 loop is CASSSGTIPGTEAFF. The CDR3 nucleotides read TGTGCCAGCAGCTCAGGGACTATTCCGGGGACTGAAGCTTTCTTT.

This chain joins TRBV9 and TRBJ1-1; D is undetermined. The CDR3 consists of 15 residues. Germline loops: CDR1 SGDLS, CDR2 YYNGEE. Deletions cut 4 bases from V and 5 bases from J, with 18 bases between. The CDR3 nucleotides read TGTGCCAGCAGCCCGCGAAGACTCCCACAGACTGAAGCTTTCTTT. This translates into CASSPRRLPQTEAFF.

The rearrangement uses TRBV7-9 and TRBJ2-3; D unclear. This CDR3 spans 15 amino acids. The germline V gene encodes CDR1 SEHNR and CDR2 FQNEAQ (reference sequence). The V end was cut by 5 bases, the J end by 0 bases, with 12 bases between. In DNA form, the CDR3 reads TGTGCCAGCAGCCCAAGTGGTGCTAGCACAGATACGCAGTATTTT. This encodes CASSPSGASTDTQYF.

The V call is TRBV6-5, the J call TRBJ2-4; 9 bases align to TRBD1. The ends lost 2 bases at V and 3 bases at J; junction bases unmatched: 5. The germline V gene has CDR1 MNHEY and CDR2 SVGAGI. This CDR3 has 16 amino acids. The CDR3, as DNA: TGTGCCAGCAGTTACGGGGACAGGGCCAGCAAAAACATTCAGTACTTC. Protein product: CASSYGDRASKNIQYF.

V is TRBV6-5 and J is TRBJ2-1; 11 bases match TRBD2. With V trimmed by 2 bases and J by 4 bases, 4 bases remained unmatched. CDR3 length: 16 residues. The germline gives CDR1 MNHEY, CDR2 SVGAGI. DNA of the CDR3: TGTGCCAGCAGTTACGGACTAGCGGGCTCATACAATGAGCAGTTCTTC. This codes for CASSYGLAGSYNEQFF.

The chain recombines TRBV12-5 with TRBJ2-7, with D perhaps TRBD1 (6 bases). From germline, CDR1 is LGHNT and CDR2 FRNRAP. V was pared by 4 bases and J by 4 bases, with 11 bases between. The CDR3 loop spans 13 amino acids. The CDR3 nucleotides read TGTGCTAGTGGTTCAGGACAGCTATACGAGCAGTACTTC. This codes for CASGSGQLYEQYF.

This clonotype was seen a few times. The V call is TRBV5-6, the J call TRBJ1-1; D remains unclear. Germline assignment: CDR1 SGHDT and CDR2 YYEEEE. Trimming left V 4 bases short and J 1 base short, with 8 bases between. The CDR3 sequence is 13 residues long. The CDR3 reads CASSRPRNTEAFF. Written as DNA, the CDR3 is TGTGCCAGCAGCCGTCCAAGGAACACTGAAGCTTTCTTT.

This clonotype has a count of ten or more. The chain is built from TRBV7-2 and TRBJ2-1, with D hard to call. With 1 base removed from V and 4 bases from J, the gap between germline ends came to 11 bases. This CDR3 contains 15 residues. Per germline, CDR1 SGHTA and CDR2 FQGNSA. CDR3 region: CASSLGFGTYNEQFF. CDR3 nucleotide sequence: TGTGCCAGCAGCTTAGGATTCGGCACGTACAATGAGCAGTTCTTC.

The CDR3 loop reads CASSLSTGGNSPLHF. The CDR3, as DNA: TGCGCCAGCAGCTTGTCCACAGGGGGTAATTCACCCCTCCACTTT. The J gene is TRBJ1-6, the V gene TRBV5-1; 8 bases align to TRBD1. The germline CDR1 and CDR2 sequences are SGHRS and YFSETQ. CDR3 length: 15 amino acids. V dropped 1 base and J dropped 6; count of bases not matched to a gene: 3.